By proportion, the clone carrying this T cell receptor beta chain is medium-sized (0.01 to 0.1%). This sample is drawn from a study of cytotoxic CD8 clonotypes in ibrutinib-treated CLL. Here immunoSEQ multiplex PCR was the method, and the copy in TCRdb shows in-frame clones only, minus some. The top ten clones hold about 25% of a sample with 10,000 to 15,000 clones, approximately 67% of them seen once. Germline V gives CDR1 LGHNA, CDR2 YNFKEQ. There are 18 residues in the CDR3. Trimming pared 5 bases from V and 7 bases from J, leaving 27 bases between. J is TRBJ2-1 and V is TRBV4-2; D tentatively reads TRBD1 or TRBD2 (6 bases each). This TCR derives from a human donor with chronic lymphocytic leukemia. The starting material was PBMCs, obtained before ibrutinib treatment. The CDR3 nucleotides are TGTGCCAGCAGCGAGGAGGGACACCTTAATATGGGCGGGAATGAGCAGTTCTTC. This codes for CASSEEGHLNMGGNEQFF.